This T cell receptor (beta chain) was sequenced during a study of blood T cell repertoires in COVID-19. Turning to the study itself: Whether acute or convalescent, the COVID-19 samples came from the United States, Italy and Spain. The cDNA or gDNA used as material had been derived from T cells, B-cell-depleted T cells, or PBMCs.

In the study's own analysis: Amplification from reference gene primers served as the basis for estimated nucleated cell counts. Profiling relied on immunoSEQ multiplex PCR, and the TCRdb table lists in-frame clones only, not all of them. The V and J calls and clone size come from that table; D and trimming were worked out from the DNA. The table includes 150,000 to 200,000 clones, approximately 79% detected once. V shed 3 bases, J shed 5 bases, and the junction held 19 bases outside the gene matches. This CDR3 is built from 19 residues. CDR1 is SEHNR and CDR2 is FQNEAQ in the germline V gene (reference sequence).

This sequence joins TRBV7-9 and TRBJ2-7; 10 bases are shared with TRBD2. The sequencing input was peripheral blood. The TCR was taken from a woman older than 75 with acute or convalescent COVID-19. The CDR3 sequence: CASSFPSRSVAGGVHEQYF. CDR3 DNA: TGTGCCAGCAGCTTCCCCAGTCGATCGGTAGCGGGAGGTGTTCACGAGCAGTACTTC.